This TCR beta chain was observed in a study of breast tumors, draining lymph nodes, adjacent tissues (TCRdb year 2016). Context from the whole study: The study compared TCR beta repertoires across tumor, adjacent nontumor tissue and axillary lymph nodes from breast cancer patients. The study was designed to assess the relationships and possible T-cell exchange between tumor, surrounding tissue and draining lymph node repertoires in human breast cancer. Overall study results and their limits: The conclusion that tumor T cells originate in lymph nodes was framed as consistent with a hypothesis rather than directly demonstrated. In luminal-like breast cancer, tumor and nontumor tissue repertoires resembled each other significantly more than in basal-like breast cancer. The data were considered consistent with the idea that most tumor T cells come from the lymph node and then expand in tumor tissue. T-cell repertoire diversity in tumors was found to be lower than in lymph nodes but higher than in nontumor tissue, and preferential V and J gene usage was observed.

Lymph node samples were obtained from the axillary draining lymph nodes of breast cancer patients. Sequencing used an Illumina HiSeq 2000. Multiplex PCR amplification was used to build the TCR beta chain libraries. High-throughput sequencing was used to analyze the amplified TCR beta chain products. TCRdb took the public reads, trimmed them with fastp at Q25, ran MiXCR for clone calling and kept in-frame beta chains. Every CDR3 protein is listed once, alongside the most common genes and DNA of its rows. Recorded for this sample are 130,000 or so distinct CDR3 sequences; over 25% of them occurred a single time. Together, the top ten hold about 2.3% of the sample. Notes on this clonotype: What this receptor recognizes is not known. One base away there is no much larger clone; base qualities are not given.

The CDR1 and CDR2 encoded by the germline V gene are MNHEY and SVGAGI. Trimming takes 5 bases off V and 2 bases off J; junction bases not matched to a gene: 6. From its cysteine to its phenylalanine, the CDR3 spans 15 amino acids. This entry keeps only the CDR3 DNA: 45 bases, framed from base 1. The source is a female donor with breast cancer. Some clones in this sample may be carry-over from other donors' samples. The chain is encoded by TRBV6-5 joined to TRBJ1-1; TRBD1 fits 9 bases in the junction. The sequencing sample was made of axillary lymph node tissue. The sequenced DNA: TGTGCCAGCAGTCCGTACAGGGGGCGAAACACTGAAGCTTTCTTT. Its protein is CASSPYRGRNTEAFF.